This TCR beta chain was profiled in a study of T cells in Graves' hyperthyroidism and ophthalmopathy. Study information: Once the initial diagnosis was made, peripheral blood was obtained before any treatment. Overall study findings and caveats: Expanded thyroid clonotypes (above 0.001) were mostly also found in blood.

RNA transcripts yielded amplified TCR beta CDR3 regions. The HTBI set primed first-round TCR CDR3 RT-PCR. A single record per CDR3 protein comes from TCRdb applying MiXCR to the multiplex PCR reads. The repertoire holds a few hundred thousand distinct CDR3 sequences, with less than 20% as singletons. Over 18 months, lack of ophthalmopathy progression marked Graves' hyperthyroidism as stable. This clonotype occurred many times. Its antigen is not identified. V lost 0 bases, J lost 4 bases, and 9 bases lay in between. Germline V gene lookup returns CDR1 LGHNA and CDR2 YSLEER. The CDR3 totals 14 residues. V is TRBV4-3 and J is TRBJ1-1; weak D call: TRBD1 (6 bases). Sample: blood. This TCR was recovered from a woman younger than 45 with Graves' hyperthyroidism. CDR3 bases: TGCGCCAGCAGCCAAGATTTAGGGGGCACTGAAGCTTTCTTT. Encoded protein: CASSQDLGGTEAFF.